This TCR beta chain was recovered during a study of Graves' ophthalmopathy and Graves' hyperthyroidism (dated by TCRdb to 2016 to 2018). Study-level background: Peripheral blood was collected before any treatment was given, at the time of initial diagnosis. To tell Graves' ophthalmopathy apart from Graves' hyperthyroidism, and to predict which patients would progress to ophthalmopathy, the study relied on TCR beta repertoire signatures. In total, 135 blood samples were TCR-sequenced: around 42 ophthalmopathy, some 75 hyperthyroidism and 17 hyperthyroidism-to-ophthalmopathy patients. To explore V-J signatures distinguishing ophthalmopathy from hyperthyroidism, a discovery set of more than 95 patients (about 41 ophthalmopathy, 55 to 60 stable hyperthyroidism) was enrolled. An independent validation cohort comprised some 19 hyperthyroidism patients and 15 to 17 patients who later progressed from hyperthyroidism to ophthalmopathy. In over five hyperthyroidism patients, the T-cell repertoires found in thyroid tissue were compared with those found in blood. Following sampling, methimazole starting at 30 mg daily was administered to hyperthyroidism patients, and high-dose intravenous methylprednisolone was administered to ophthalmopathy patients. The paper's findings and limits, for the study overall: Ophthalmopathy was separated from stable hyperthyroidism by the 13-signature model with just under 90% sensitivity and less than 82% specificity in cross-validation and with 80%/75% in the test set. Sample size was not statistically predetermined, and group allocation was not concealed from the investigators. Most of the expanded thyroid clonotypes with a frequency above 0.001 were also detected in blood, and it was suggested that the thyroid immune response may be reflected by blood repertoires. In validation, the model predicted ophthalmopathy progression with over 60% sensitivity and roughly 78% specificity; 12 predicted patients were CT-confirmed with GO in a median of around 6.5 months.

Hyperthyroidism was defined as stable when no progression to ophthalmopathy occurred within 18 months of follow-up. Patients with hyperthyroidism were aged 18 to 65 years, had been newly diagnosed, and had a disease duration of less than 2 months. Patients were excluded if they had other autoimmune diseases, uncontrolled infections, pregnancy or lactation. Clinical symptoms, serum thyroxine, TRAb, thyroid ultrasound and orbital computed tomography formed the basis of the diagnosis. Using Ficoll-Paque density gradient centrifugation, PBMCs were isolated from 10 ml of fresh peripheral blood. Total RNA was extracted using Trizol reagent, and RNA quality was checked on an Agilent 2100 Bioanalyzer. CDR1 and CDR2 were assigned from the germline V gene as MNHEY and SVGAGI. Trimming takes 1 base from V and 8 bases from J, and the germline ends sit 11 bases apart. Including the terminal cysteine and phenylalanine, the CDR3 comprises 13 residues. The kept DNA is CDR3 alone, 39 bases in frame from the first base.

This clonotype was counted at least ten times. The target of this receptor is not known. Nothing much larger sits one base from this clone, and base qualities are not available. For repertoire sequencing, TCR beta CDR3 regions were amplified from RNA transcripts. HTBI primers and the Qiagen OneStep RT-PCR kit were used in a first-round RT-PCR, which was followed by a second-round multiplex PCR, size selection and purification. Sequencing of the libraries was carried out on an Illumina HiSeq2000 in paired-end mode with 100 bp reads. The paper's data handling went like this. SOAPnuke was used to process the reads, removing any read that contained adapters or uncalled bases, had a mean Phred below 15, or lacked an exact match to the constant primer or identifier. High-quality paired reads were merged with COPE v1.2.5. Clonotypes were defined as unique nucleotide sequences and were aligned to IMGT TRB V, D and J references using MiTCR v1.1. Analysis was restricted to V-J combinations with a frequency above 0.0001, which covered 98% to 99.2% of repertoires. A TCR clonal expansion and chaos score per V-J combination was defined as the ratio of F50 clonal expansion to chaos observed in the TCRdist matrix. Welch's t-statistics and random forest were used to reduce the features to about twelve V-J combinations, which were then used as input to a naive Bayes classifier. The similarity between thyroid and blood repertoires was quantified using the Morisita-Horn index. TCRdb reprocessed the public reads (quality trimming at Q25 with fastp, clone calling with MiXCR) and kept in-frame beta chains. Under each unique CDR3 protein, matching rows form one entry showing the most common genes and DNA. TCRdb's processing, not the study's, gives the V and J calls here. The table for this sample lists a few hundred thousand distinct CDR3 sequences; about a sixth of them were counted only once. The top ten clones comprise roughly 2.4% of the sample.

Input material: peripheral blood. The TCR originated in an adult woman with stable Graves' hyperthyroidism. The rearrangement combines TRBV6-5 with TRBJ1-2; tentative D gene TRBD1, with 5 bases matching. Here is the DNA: TGTGCCAGCAGTTACTACGGGGGGTCCGGCTACACCTTC. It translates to CASSYYGGSGYTF.